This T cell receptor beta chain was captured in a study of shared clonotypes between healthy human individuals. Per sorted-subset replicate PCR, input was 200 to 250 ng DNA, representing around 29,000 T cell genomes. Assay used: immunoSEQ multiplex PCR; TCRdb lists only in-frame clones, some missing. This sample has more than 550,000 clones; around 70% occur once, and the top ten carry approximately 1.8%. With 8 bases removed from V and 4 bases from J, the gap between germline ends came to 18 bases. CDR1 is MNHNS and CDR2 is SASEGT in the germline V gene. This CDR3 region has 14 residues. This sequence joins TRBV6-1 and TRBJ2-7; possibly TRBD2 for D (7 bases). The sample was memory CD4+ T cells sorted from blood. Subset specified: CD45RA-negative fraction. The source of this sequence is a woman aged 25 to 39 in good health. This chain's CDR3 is CASWGGGPLYEQYF. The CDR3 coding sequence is TGTGCCAGCTGGGGAGGGGGACCGCTTTACGAGCAGTACTTC.